These 12 T cell receptor beta chains came from one sample sequenced in a study of T cell responses to AZD1222 COVID-19 vaccine. Here immunoSEQ multiplex PCR was the method, and the copy in TCRdb shows in-frame clones only, minus some. This sample yields roughly 150,000 clones, of which about 87% are seen a single time; roughly 2% belongs to the top ten. Sequencing used peripheral blood, obtained on day 0 of AZD1222 vaccination. These TCRs come from an adult in good health.

J is TRBJ2-5 and V is TRBV19; D is undetermined. In germline, CDR1 is LNHDA, CDR2 SQIVND (reference sequence). The CDR3 is 16 amino acids. V shed 4 bases and J shed 4 bases, with 19 bases lying between them. The CDR3 here is CASSSFGSTSGETQYF. The CDR3 DNA sequence: TGTGCCAGTAGTAGTTTCGGCTCCACCTCGGGAGAGACCCAGTACTTC. The complete variable domain, with remaining parts taken from reference TRBV19 and TRBJ2-5, reads DGGITQSPKYLFRKEGQNVTLSCEQNLNHDAMYWYRQDPGQGLRLIYYSQIVNDFQKGDIAEGYSVSREKKESFPLTVTSAQKNPTAFYLCASSSFGSTSGETQYFGPGTRLLVL.

The rearrangement joins TRBV27 to TRBJ2-7; 14 positions match TRBD2. Trimming cost V 4 bases and J 2 bases; bases outside gene matches: 1. The CDR3 has 15 amino acids. Germline lookup yields CDR1 MNHEY and CDR2 SMNVEV (reference sequence). The CDR3 region is CASSSGLAGAYEQYF. CDR3 bases: TGTGCCAGCAGTTCGGGACTAGCGGGAGCCTACGAGCAGTACTTC.

The chain carries TRBV6-6 and TRBJ1-1, with D possibly matching TRBD1 (6 bases). CDR1 is MNHNY, CDR2 SVGAGI, per germline (reference sequence). Trimming pared 6 bases from V and 4 bases from J, leaving 15 bases between. There are 14 residues in the CDR3. The CDR3 region has the DNA TGTGCCAGCAGAGTCGAGGGCAGGGGCACTGAAGCTTTCTTT. Encoded protein: CASRVEGRGTEAFF.

The chain combines TRBV6-6 with TRBJ2-7; 7 bases agree with TRBD1. V lost 5 bases and J lost 1; bases outside the gene matches: 8. CDR3 length: 15 residues. Germline V gene sequence: CDR1 MNHNY, CDR2 SVGAGI (reference sequence). CDR3 amino acids: CASSTQGRPSYEQYF. The CDR3 DNA follows: TGTGCCAGCAGTACACAGGGGAGACCTTCCTACGAGCAGTACTTC.

This clone was observed once. J is TRBJ2-3 and V is TRBV9; TRBD2 matches at 7 bases. Germline CDR1 is SGDLS and CDR2 is YYNGEE. The CDR3 runs 14 residues. The ends lost 0 bases at V and 5 bases at J; junction bases unmatched: 3. CDR3 region: CASSVGASGDTQYF. For the CDR3, the DNA is TGTGCCAGCAGCGTAGGGGCTAGCGGAGATACGCAGTATTTT.

The chain joins TRBV3-1 (or the pseudogene TRBV3-2) to TRBJ2-7, with 12 bases matching TRBD2. CDR3 length: 19 amino acids. CDR1 and CDR2 from the germline V gene are LGHDT and YNNKEL (reference sequence). Trimming took 1 base from V and 3 from J; bases not matched to a gene: 13. The CDR3 DNA follows: TGTGCCAGCAGCCAAGGCCGGGTCCTAGCGGGAGGGCGCCTCTACGAGCAGTACTTC. Translated: CASSQGRVLAGGRLYEQYF.

V gene TRBV10-2 combines with J gene TRBJ2-3, with 12 bases identical to TRBD2. Germline values: CDR1 WSHSY, CDR2 SAAADI. V lost 3 bases and J lost 3; bases outside the gene matches: 7. This CDR3 region has 17 residues. The CDR3 region has the DNA TGCGCCAGCAGTGAACCTAGCGGGAGGGCCGGGACAGATACGCAGTATTTT. Protein product: CASSEPSGRAGTDTQYF.

The chain uses TRBV3-1 (or the pseudogene TRBV3-2) and TRBJ1-2, with D hard to call. Trimming removed 3 bases from V and 8 bases from J, with 10 bases in between. This CDR3 spans 12 amino acids. Germline values: CDR1 LGHDT, CDR2 YNNKEL (reference sequence). The CDR3 nucleotides read TGTGCCAGCAGCCAGCACCTGTGGGGCTACACCTTC. The encoded protein is CASSQHLWGYTF.

This clone was recorded many times. The rearrangement links TRBV3-1 (or the pseudogene TRBV3-2) to TRBJ2-7, with no clear D. Trimming left V 4 bases short and J 3 bases short, with 7 bases between. The CDR3 contains 12 residues. Germline V gives CDR1 LGHDT, CDR2 YNNKEL (reference sequence). The CDR3 spells CASSPGRYEQYF. In DNA, the CDR3 is TGTGCCAGCAGCCCTGGACGCTACGAGCAGTACTTC.

CDR3 in amino acids: CASSYTNYGYTF. CDR3 DNA: TGTGCCAGCAGTTACACTAACTATGGCTACACCTTC. The chain joins TRBV6-2 or TRBV6-3 to TRBJ1-2, with D hard to call. V gave up 2 bases and J gave up 0 bases, with 1 base separating them. The CDR3 contains 12 residues. CDR1 and CDR2 from the germline V gene are MNHEY and SVGEGT.

The V gene is TRBV7-9, the J gene TRBJ2-7, with 8 positions matching TRBD1. This CDR3 has 15 residues. The germline V gene encodes CDR1 SEHNR and CDR2 FQNEAQ (reference sequence). V shed 1 base and J 3 bases; nucleotides not matched to a gene: 5. CDR3 region: CASSLERTGNYEQYF. The CDR3, as DNA: TGTGCCAGCAGCTTAGAAAGGACAGGGAACTACGAGCAGTACTTC.

The V and J genes are TRBV6-2 or TRBV6-3 and TRBJ1-2; weak D call: TRBD1 (5 bases). Trimming took off 6 bases at V and 3 bases at J, with 11 bases between the two ends. The CDR3 has 13 residues. CDR1 is MNHEY and CDR2 is SVGEGT in the germline V gene. The CDR3 DNA sequence: TGTGCCAGCAGCCAGGGACGTCACTATGGCTACACCTTC. Translating it yields CASSQGRHYGYTF.